The clone carrying this TCR beta chain has a handful of counts. Its cognate antigen is unknown. These data belong to a study of CD8 T cells in ankylosing spondylitis. Study outcomes and limitations: In synovial fluid and blood from reactive arthritis, some motif variants were previously reported. In ankylosing spondylitis blood, a motif of fewer than 10 highly homologous TCR beta variants appeared characteristic. Significantly higher representation of disease-linked clones was reported for matched ankylosing spondylitis synovial fluid.

V lost 0 bases and J 0 bases, leaving 6 bases between the germline ends. This CDR3 is built from 16 residues. CDR1 and CDR2 (germline): MGHRA, YSYEKL. Scientists made TCR beta libraries using quantitative 5'-RACE with molecular barcodes. MiXCR was run by TCRdb on the 5' RACE reads, yielding one entry per CDR3 protein. The table has a few hundred thousand distinct CDR3 sequences, 18% seen once. Sequenced material: blood, either unsorted or a sorted T cell fraction (not recorded which). The rearrangement links TRBV4-1 to TRBJ1-6; D gene uncertain. The clonotype comes from a male donor with ankylosing spondylitis. The CDR3 reads CASSQEVYSYNSPLHF. CDR3 sequence (DNA): TGCGCCAGCAGCCAAGAGGTCTACTCCTATAATTCACCCCTCCACTTT.